The clone carrying this TCR beta chain occurred many times. The data derive from a study of early T cells in non-severe SARS-CoV-2 infection. Study in general: Sequencing was performed on bulk RNA from unsorted whole blood, leaving chains unpaired.

V dropped 2 bases and J dropped 0 bases, with 27 bases sitting between them. The CDR3 runs to 22 residues. Germline CDR1 SGHRS, CDR2 YFSETQ. Attached unique molecular identifiers marked individual cDNA molecules. From the 5' RACE reads, TCRdb called clonotypes with MiXCR, one entry per CDR3 protein. The profile covers about 25,000 distinct CDR3 sequences, with more than 4% appearing a single time and around a sixth taken by the ten largest. This TCR was recovered from an adult who was a healthcare worker with PCR-confirmed SARS-CoV-2 infection or an uninfected control (not recorded which). This chain connects TRBV5-1 to TRBJ1-6; D call uncertain. The sample taken for sequencing was whole blood. The CDR3 bases are TGCGCCAGCAGCTTTTTCTCGACCCGTCAAACCTTCCCCAACTCCTATAATTCACCCCTCCACTTT. Translating it yields CASSFFSTRQTFPNSYNSPLHF.